This passage covers 5 T cell receptor beta chains from one sample sequenced in a study of blood T cell repertoires in COVID-19. Using immunoSEQ multiplex PCR, the repertoire was profiled, and TCRdb retains in-frame clones only, with some absent. The repertoire holds roughly 280,000 clones, about 88% seen once, with 3% in the top ten. Sequences were obtained from PBMCs or T cells enriched from blood (not recorded which). The receptor source for this set is a woman aged 45-60 years who had recovered from COVID-19.

Of note for this clone: Within the sample, other DNA sequences also encode this same CDR3. The rearrangement joins TRBV5-1 to TRBJ1-2; 7 nucleotides line up with TRBD1. The V segment lost 8 bases and the J segment 2 bases; nucleotides outside the gene matches: 3. This CDR3 has 12 amino acids. Germline CDR1 SGHRS, CDR2 YFSETQ. The CDR3 sequence: CASSTGNYGYTF. CDR3 in DNA: TGCGCCAGTTCGACAGGGAACTATGGCTACACCTTC.

V and J are TRBV5-6 and TRBJ1-1, with D maybe TRBD1 (5 bases). CDR1 is SGHDT, CDR2 YYEEEE, per germline. V was pared by 3 bases and J by 3 bases, with 9 bases between. The CDR3 has 13 amino acids. CDR3 sequence: CASSWGGDTEAFF. The CDR3 DNA reads TGTGCCAGCAGCTGGGGCGGGGACACTGAAGCTTTCTTT.

The V call is TRBV9, the J call TRBJ2-7; TRBD1 matches 7 bases. Germline CDR1 is SGDLS and CDR2 is YYNGEE. The J segment lost 2 bases and the V segment lost 4 bases, leaving 6 bases of the junction unmatched. The CDR3 length is 14 residues. The CDR3: CASSPRDSTYEQYF. CDR3 sequence (DNA): TGTGCCAGCAGCCCCCGGGACAGCACCTACGAGCAGTACTTC.

With respect to this clone: One end of the junction varies from germline; a read error may be responsible. The same CDR3 can be traced to other DNA sequences in this sample. V usage is TRBV5-1 and J usage is TRBJ2-7; TRBD2 matches 7 bases. Germline V gives CDR1 SGHRS, CDR2 YFSETQ. The CDR3 sequence is 14 residues long. CDR3 sequence reads: CASSLASGTYEQYF. The CDR3 DNA reads TGCGCCAGCAGTTTGGCTAGCGGTACCTACGAGCAGTACTTC.

The J gene is TRBJ1-6, the V gene TRBV7-2, with D possibly TRBD1 on 5 matching bases. The CDR3 is 16 amino acids. Deletions cut 5 bases from V and 2 bases from J, with 13 bases between. In germline, CDR1 is SGHTA, CDR2 FQGNSA. The CDR3 loop is CASSPRGTTYNSPLHF. For the CDR3, the DNA is TGTGCCAGCAGCCCACGGGGGACGACCTATAATTCACCCCTCCACTTT. Looking up the rest from reference TRBV7-2 and TRBJ1-6 gives the full variable domain: GAGVSQSPSNKVTEKGKDVELRCDPISGHTALYWYRQSLGQGLEFLIYFQGNSAPDKSGLPSDRFSAERTGGSVSTLTIQRTQQEDSAVYLCASSPRGTTYNSPLHFGNGTRLTVT.